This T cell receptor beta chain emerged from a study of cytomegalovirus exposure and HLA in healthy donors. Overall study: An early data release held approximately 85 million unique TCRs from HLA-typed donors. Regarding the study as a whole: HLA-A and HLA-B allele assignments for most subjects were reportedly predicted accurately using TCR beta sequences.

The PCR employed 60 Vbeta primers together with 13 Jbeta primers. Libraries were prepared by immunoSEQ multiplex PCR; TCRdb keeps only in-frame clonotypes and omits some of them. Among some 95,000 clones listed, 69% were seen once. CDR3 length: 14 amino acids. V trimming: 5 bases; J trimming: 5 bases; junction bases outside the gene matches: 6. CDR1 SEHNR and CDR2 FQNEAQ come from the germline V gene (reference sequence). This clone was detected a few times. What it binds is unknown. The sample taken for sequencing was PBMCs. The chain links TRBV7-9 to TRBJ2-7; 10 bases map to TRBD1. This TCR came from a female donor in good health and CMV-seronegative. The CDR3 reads CASSTRTGGDEQYF. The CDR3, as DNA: TGTGCCAGCAGCACCAGGACAGGGGGGGACGAGCAGTACTTC.